The present T cell receptor (beta chain) was sequenced within a study of blood T cell repertoires in COVID-19. Overall study: Spain, Italy and the United States supplied samples that represented acute and convalescent COVID-19. PBMCs, B-cell-depleted T cells, or T cells provided the cDNA or gDNA that made up the material.

CDR1 LNHDA and CDR2 SQIVND come from the germline V gene (reference sequence). V was clipped by 5 bases and J by 5 bases; unmatched bases: 8. This CDR3 spans 15 amino acids. This clone was picked up one time. Data came from immunoSEQ multiplex PCR; TCRdb stores just in-frame clones and leaves some out. The sample carries some 370,000 clones, 89% recorded once. The gene calls are TRBV19 and TRBJ2-1; 8 nucleotides agree with TRBD1. The clonotype was recovered from a man in his forties with acute or convalescent COVID-19. Sequenced input: peripheral blood. The CDR3: CASSLGQGVHNEQFF. DNA for the CDR3: TGTGCCAGTAGTCTAGGACAGGGTGTACACAATGAGCAGTTCTTC.